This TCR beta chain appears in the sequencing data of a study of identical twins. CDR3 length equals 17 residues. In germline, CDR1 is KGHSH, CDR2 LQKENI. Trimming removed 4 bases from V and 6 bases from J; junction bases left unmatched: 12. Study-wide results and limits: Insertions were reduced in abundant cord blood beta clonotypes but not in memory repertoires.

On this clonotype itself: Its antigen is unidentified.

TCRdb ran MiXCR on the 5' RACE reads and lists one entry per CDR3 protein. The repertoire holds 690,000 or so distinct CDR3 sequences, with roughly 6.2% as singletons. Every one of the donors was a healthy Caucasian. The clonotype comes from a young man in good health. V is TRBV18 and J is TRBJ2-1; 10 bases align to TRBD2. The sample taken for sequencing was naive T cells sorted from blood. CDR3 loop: CASSRQAGGPGVNEQFF. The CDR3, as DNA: TGTGCCAGCTCACGTCAAGCGGGAGGGCCAGGGGTCAATGAGCAGTTCTTC.